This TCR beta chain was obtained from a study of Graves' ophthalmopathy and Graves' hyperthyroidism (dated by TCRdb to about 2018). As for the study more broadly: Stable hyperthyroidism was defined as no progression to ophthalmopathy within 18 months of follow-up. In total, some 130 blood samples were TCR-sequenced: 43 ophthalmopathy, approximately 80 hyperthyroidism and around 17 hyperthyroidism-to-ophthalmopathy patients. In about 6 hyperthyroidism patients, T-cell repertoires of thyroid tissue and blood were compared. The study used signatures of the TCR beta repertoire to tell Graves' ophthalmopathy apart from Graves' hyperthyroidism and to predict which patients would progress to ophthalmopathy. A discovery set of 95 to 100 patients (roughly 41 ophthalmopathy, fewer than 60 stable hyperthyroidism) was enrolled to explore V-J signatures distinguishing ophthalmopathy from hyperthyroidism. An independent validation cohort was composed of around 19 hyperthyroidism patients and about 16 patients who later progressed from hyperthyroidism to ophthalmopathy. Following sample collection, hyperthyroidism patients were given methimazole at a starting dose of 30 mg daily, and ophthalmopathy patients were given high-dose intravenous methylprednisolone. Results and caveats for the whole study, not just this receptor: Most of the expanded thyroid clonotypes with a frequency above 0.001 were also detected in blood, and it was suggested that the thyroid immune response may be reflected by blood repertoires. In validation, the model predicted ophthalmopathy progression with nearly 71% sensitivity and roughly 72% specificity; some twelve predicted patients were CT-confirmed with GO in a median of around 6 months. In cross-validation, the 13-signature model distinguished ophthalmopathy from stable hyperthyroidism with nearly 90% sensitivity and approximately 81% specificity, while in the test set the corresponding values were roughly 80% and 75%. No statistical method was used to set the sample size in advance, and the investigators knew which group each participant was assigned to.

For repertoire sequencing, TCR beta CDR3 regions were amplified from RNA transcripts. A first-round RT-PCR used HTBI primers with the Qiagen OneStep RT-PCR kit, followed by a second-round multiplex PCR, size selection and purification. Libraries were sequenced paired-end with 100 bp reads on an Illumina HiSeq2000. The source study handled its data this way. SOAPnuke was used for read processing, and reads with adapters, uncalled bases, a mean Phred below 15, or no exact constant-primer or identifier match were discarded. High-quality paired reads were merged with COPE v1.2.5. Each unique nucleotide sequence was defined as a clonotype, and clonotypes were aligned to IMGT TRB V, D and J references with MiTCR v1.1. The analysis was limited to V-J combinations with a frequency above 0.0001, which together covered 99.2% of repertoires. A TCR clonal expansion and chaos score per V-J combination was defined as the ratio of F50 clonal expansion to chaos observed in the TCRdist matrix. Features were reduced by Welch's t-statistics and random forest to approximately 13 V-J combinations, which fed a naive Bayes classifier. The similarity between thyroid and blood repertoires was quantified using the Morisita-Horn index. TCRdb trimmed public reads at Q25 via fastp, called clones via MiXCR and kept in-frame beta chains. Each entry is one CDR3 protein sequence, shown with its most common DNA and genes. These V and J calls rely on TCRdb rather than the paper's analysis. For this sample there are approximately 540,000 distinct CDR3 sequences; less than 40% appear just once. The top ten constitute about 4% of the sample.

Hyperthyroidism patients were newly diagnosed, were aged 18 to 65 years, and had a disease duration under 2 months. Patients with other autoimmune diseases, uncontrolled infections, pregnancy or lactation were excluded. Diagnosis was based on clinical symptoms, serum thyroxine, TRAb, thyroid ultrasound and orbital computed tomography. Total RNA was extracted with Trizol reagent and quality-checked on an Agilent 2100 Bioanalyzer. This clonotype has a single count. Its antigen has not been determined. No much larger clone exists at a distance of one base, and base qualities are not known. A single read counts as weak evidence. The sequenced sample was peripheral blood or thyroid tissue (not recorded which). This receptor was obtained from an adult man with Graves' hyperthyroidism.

CDR3 loop: CSVQGMGTDEKLFF. The bases read TGCAGCGTTCAGGGGATGGGGACAGATGAAAAACTGTTTTTT. The rearrangement joined TRBV29-1 to TRBJ1-4; 7 central bases correspond to TRBD1. Trimming accounts for 5 bases at V and 6 bases at J, while the number of junction bases matched to no gene is 9. Including the terminal cysteine and phenylalanine, the CDR3 comprises 14 residues. Solely the CDR3 DNA is kept, with 42 bases framed from the first base. CDR1 and CDR2, looked up from the germline V gene, are SQVTM and ANQGSEA.